This T cell receptor (beta chain) was recorded in a study of CD8+ T cells in alopecia areata. Study details: Those treated were given oral tofacitinib at 5 to 10 mg twice daily. Severity in treated patients was scored by percentage of scalp area affected.

The CDR3 runs 12 residues. V lost 8 bases, J lost 7 bases, and 6 bases stayed unmatched. Germline-derived CDR1 and CDR2 are SQVTM and ANQGSEA. This clone was picked up one time. Isolated RNA was reverse transcribed into cDNA used as the sequencing template. Here immunoSEQ multiplex PCR was the method, and the copy in TCRdb shows in-frame clones only, minus some. The sample contains 150,000 to 200,000 clones, 45% to 75% of which appear only once. As for treatment: oral pan-JAK inhibitor, 5-10 mg twice daily. The TCR comes from a human donor with alopecia areata. V gene TRBV29-1 combines with J gene TRBJ2-2; 8 bases agree with TRBD1. The input for sequencing was CD4+ T cells sorted from blood, taken at week 4, from a patient treated with tofacitinib. The CDR3 loop reads CSSDRGSGELFF. The CDR3 region has the DNA TGCAGCTCCGACAGGGGCAGCGGGGAGCTGTTTTTT.